The 30 T cell receptor beta chains below were found in one sample sequenced in a study of response to subunit inactivated influenza vaccine. Each CDR3 protein is one row after TCRdb ran MiXCR on the RT-PCR reads. This table holds hundreds of thousands of distinct CDR3 sequences, approximately 15% found once. The specimen was PBMCs from blood, collected around 14 days before vaccination. The receptors here all came from a man aged 50 to 59 who received an inactivated influenza vaccine.

The rearrangement joins TRBV3-1 to TRBJ2-1, with a possible D match to TRBD1 (6 bases). This CDR3 has 15 amino acids. CDR1 is LGHDT, CDR2 YNNKEL, per germline (reference sequence). V was cut by 5 bases and J by 0 bases, with 11 bases left in between. CDR3: CASSVDRDSYNEQFF. The CDR3 region has the DNA TGTGCCAGCAGCGTGGACAGAGACTCCTACAATGAGCAGTTCTTC.

This chain joins TRBV12-3 or TRBV12-4 and TRBJ2-3, with 8 bases fitting TRBD1. The CDR3 has 15 residues. With V trimmed by 8 bases and J by 3 bases, 10 bases remained unmatched. The CDR3 DNA is TGTGCCAGCGCTCCCTCCGGGACAGGTACAGATACGCAGTATTTT. Translation gives CASAPSGTGTDTQYF.

V usage is TRBV7-2 and J usage is TRBJ2-4, with D perhaps assigned TRBD1 or TRBD2 (5 bases each). The CDR3 is made up of 13 amino acids. Trimming pared 4 bases from V and 9 bases from J, leaving 13 bases between. Germline V gene sequence: CDR1 SGHTA, CDR2 FQGNSA. The CDR3 nucleotides read TGTGCCAGCAGCTCCGGGGTTCAGGGCATTCAGTACTTC. It encodes CASSSGVQGIQYF.

In this sample, this clonotype turned up a few times. The V and J genes are TRBV11-3 and TRBJ2-2; a possible D gene is TRBD2 (5 bases). The CDR3 totals 15 residues. Trimming removed 6 bases at V and 2 bases at J, with 13 bases between. Germline V gene data show CDR1 as SGHNT and CDR2 as YENEEA. The CDR3 coding sequence is TGTGCCAGCAGAGAAGGGAGTGGAAACACCGGGGAGCTGTTTTTT. As protein: CASREGSGNTGELFF.

This clonotype was seen more than once but under ten times. The gene calls are TRBV7-2 and TRBJ2-7; no definite D call. Per germline, CDR1 SGHTA and CDR2 FQGNSA. This CDR3 spans 13 amino acids. V gave up 5 bases and J gave up 4 bases, with 12 bases separating them. The CDR3 protein is CASSPRTDYEQYF. The DNA of the CDR3 is TGTGCCAGCAGCCCTAGGACGGATTACGAGCAGTACTTC.

This rearrangement joins TRBV24-1 to TRBJ1-2; no definite D call. Deletions cut 6 bases from V and 2 bases from J, with 12 bases between. The CDR3 loop spans 14 amino acids. In germline, CDR1 is KGHDR, CDR2 SFDVKD. The DNA for the CDR3 is TGTGCCACCAGTCAGGCTTCTAGGAACTATGGCTACACCTTC. Residues: CATSQASRNYGYTF.

This clonotype was found a few times. The chain couples TRBV6-1 to TRBJ2-3; unclear D gene. The CDR3 totals 13 residues. The V end lost 7 bases, the J end lost 0 bases, and 8 bases lay between the germline ends. CDR1 and CDR2 from the germline V gene are MNHNS and SASEGT. This chain's CDR3 is CASNTASTDTQYF. The DNA of the CDR3 is TGTGCCAGCAATACAGCTAGCACAGATACGCAGTATTTT.

This clonotype was seen at least ten times. The chain uses TRBV5-1 and TRBJ2-7; perhaps TRBD1 as D (6 bases). Trimming shortened V by 0 bases and J by 3 bases, and 13 bases separated the two germline ends. The germline V gene encodes CDR1 SGHRS and CDR2 YFSETQ. This CDR3 contains 15 residues. The CDR3 reads CASSLEGTRYYEQYF. As DNA, the CDR3 is TGCGCCAGCAGCTTGGAGGGGACAAGGTACTACGAGCAGTACTTC.

In its sample, this clonotype was seen a few times. The V call is TRBV5-1, the J call TRBJ2-1; TRBD1 might be the D (5 bases). CDR3 size: 15 residues. Trimming removed 0 bases at V and 5 bases at J, with 12 bases between. Germline V gives CDR1 SGHRS, CDR2 YFSETQ. In nucleotides, the CDR3 is TGCGCCAGCAGCTTGGGACAGATAGGAAACAATGAGCAGTTCTTC. Translation gives CASSLGQIGNNEQFF.

The rearrangement links TRBV6-2 or TRBV6-3 to TRBJ2-1; possibly TRBD1 for D (5 bases). The CDR3 has 15 amino acids. Trimming took 0 bases from V and 8 from J, leaving 14 bases between them. Germline-derived CDR1 and CDR2 are MNHEY and SVGEGT. The CDR3 DNA reads as TGTGCCAGCAGTTACTCCCTGGGGCCCGCCGATGAGCAGTTCTTC. The encoded protein is CASSYSLGPADEQFF.

This chain links TRBV5-1 with TRBJ2-2; TRBD2 aligns across 10 bases. CDR3 length: 15 amino acids. V lost 6 bases, J lost 0 bases, and 2 bases stayed unmatched. Germline V gene data show CDR1 as SGHRS and CDR2 as YFSETQ. The chain's CDR3 is CASTLAGANTGELFF. CDR3 coding DNA: TGCGCCAGCACCCTAGCGGGGGCGAACACCGGGGAGCTGTTTTTT. The full variable domain, with the rest looked up from reference TRBV5-1 and TRBJ2-2, is KAGVTQTPRYLIKTRGQQVTLSCSPISGHRSVSWYQQTPGQGLQFLFEYFSETQRNKGNFPGRFSGRQFSNSRSEMNVSTLELGDSALYLCASTLAGANTGELFFGEGSRLTVL.

This clonotype was observed a few times. The chain recombines TRBV5-1 with TRBJ1-2; maybe TRBD1 (5 bases). The V gene lost 0 bases and the J gene lost 4 bases, with 10 bases spanning the gap. This CDR3 is 14 amino acids long. CDR1 is SGHRS and CDR2 is YFSETQ in the germline V gene. In DNA, the CDR3 is TGCGCCAGCAGCTTGGCTATAACAGGCTATGGCTACACCTTC. Amino acid sequence: CASSLAITGYGYTF.

There are a few counts of this clonotype. A much larger clone is a single base away; this may be a read error. This chain joins TRBV12-3 or TRBV12-4 and TRBJ1-1; no firm D call. This CDR3 spans 13 amino acids. Between the trimmed V and J ends, which lost 2 bases and 0 bases, there was a span of 4 bases. The CDR3 DNA sequence: TGTGCCAGCAGTTTACCTATGAACACTGAAGCTTTCTTT. It encodes CASSLPMNTEAFF.

The chain carries TRBV7-8 and TRBJ1-5; 7 bases align to TRBD1. CDR3 length: 14 amino acids. Losses at the gene ends were 5 bases for V and 6 bases for J; bases not matched to a gene: 7. CDR1 is SGHVS and CDR2 is FQNEAQ in the germline V gene. The CDR3: CASSADRWAQPQHF. For the CDR3, the DNA is TGTGCCAGCAGCGCGGACAGGTGGGCTCAGCCCCAGCATTTT.

The J gene is TRBJ2-5, the V gene TRBV4-2; D might be TRBD1 (5 bases). The germline V and J ends were trimmed by 3 bases and 4 bases, with 12 bases remaining between them. The CDR3 runs 14 residues. CDR1 LGHNA and CDR2 YNFKEQ come from the germline V gene. CDR3 DNA sequence: TGTGCCAGCAGCCAGGGGCCGGGCAGAGAGACCCAGTACTTC. Translated: CASSQGPGRETQYF.

This chain uses TRBV5-5 with TRBJ2-4; no firm D call. Germline-derived CDR1 and CDR2 are SGHKS and YYEKEE (reference sequence). Trimming removed 4 bases at V and 12 bases at J, with 14 bases between. CDR3 size: 12 residues. The CDR3 reads CASSRPGPSQYF. The CDR3 DNA follows: TGTGCCAGCAGCCGCCCGGGCCCCTCTCAGTACTTC.

The chain carries TRBV20-1 and TRBJ1-1; no reliable D call. This CDR3 is built from 15 residues. Germline V CDR1 and CDR2: DFQATT, SNEGSKA (reference sequence). Trimming took 1 base from V and 0 from J, leaving 12 bases between them. For the CDR3, the DNA is TGCAGTGCTAGAGGGTCTTACTTAATGAACACTGAAGCTTTCTTT. This encodes CSARGSYLMNTEAFF.

This chain uses TRBV6-1 with TRBJ2-5, with 12 bases fitting TRBD1. Trimming at V came to 6 bases and at J to 5 bases, leaving 4 bases not matched to a gene. This CDR3 is 14 amino acids long. Germline CDR1 reads MNHNS; CDR2 reads SASEGT. The CDR3 region is CASRPGQGAETQYF. Written as DNA, the CDR3 is TGTGCCAGCAGACCGGGACAGGGGGCCGAGACCCAGTACTTC.

V usage is TRBV20-1 and J usage is TRBJ2-1; D gene unclear. The CDR3 consists of 13 residues. Germline-derived CDR1 and CDR2 are DFQATT and SNEGSKA (reference sequence). V was clipped by 3 bases and J by 7 bases, with 13 bases between them. This CDR3 reads CSARHTVANEQFF. In DNA form, the CDR3 reads TGCAGTGCTAGGCATACCGTCGCGAATGAGCAGTTCTTC.

This chain uses TRBV12-3 or TRBV12-4 with TRBJ2-1, with D possibly TRBD2 on 7 matching bases. This CDR3 comprises 16 residues. V was cut by 2 bases and J by 0 bases, with 11 bases left in between. CDR3 in DNA: TGTGCCAGCAGTTTATGGGGGGGCCGCTCCTACAATGAGCAGTTCTTC. It codes for CASSLWGGRSYNEQFF.

In its sample, this clonotype was seen a few times. The genes are TRBV20-1 and TRBJ1-1, with 9 bases lining up with TRBD1. CDR1 is DFQATT, CDR2 SNEGSKA, per germline (reference sequence). This CDR3 region has 11 residues. The DNA for the CDR3 is TGCAGAGCGACAGGGGGCACTGAAGCTTTCTTT. Its translation is CRATGGTEAFF.

The gene calls are TRBV5-1 and TRBJ2-7; D is possibly TRBD1 (5 bases). Germline V CDR1 and CDR2: SGHRS, YFSETQ. The CDR3 has 13 amino acids. Between the trimmed V and J ends, which lost 5 bases and 2 bases, there was a span of 11 bases. Here the CDR3 reads CASRDSDAYEQYF. The CDR3 DNA reads TGCGCCAGCAGAGACAGTGATGCCTACGAGCAGTACTTC.

V and J are TRBV5-1 and TRBJ2-7; D tentatively reads TRBD1 or TRBD2 (5 bases each). Germline V lookup: CDR1 SGHRS, CDR2 YFSETQ. CDR3 length equals 14 residues. V lost 4 bases, J lost 3 bases, and 14 bases lay in between. The CDR3 spells CASSPRGTIYEQYF. Written as DNA, the CDR3 is TGCGCCAGCAGCCCACGTGGGACCATCTACGAGCAGTACTTC.

The chain has TRBV6-2 or TRBV6-3 and TRBJ2-7; 9 positions agree with TRBD1. The CDR3 totals 19 residues. Germline loops: CDR1 MNHEY, CDR2 SVGEGT. J lost 2 bases, V lost 8 bases, and 22 bases had no gene match. In nucleotides, the CDR3 is TGTGCCAGCCCCTCTCCCAACGGCGGACCGAGACAGGGGGCCTACGAGCAGTACTTC. Translation gives CASPSPNGGPRQGAYEQYF.

The rearrangement uses TRBV9 and TRBJ2-3; D is possibly TRBD1 (5 bases). The CDR3 runs 14 residues. Germline V gene data show CDR1 as SGDLS and CDR2 as YYNGEE. The ends were cut back, 3 bases at V and 4 bases at J, with 12 bases in the middle. The CDR3 reads CASSGGVSPDTQYF. CDR3 nucleotides: TGTGCCAGCAGCGGGGGCGTTTCGCCAGATACGCAGTATTTT.

This clonotype was recorded at least ten times. The chain links TRBV27 to TRBJ1-1; D perhaps matches TRBD1 (6 bases). V was pared by 1 base and J by 4 bases, with 7 bases between. The germline gives CDR1 MNHEY, CDR2 SMNVEV (reference sequence). The CDR3 has 13 amino acids. CDR3 residues: CASSLFRGTEAFF. CDR3 DNA: TGTGCCAGCAGTTTATTCAGGGGCACTGAAGCTTTCTTT.

The chain is built from TRBV20-1 and TRBJ2-3, with 11 bases that match TRBD2. Per germline, CDR1 DFQATT and CDR2 SNEGSKA (reference sequence). The CDR3 is 17 residues long. Unmatched junction bases numbered 9, after V lost 4 bases and J lost 0 bases. The CDR3 loop reads CSATGGLAGGSTDTQYF. CDR3 nucleotide sequence: TGCAGTGCTACCGGGGGGCTAGCGGGGGGTAGCACAGATACGCAGTATTTT.

The CDR3 is CSVEETGSYGYTF. CDR3 DNA: TGCAGCGTTGAAGAAACCGGGTCCTATGGCTACACCTTC. The chain links TRBV29-1 to TRBJ1-2, with D hard to call. Looked up from germline, CDR1 is SQVTM and CDR2 is ANQGSEA. The V gene lost 0 bases and the J gene lost 4 bases, with 9 bases spanning the gap. The CDR3 has 13 amino acids.

The chain employs TRBV5-1 and TRBJ1-5; D is unresolved. This CDR3 has 17 amino acids. The germline CDR1 and CDR2 sequences are SGHRS and YFSETQ. With 4 bases removed from V and 4 bases from J, the gap between germline ends came to 21 bases. In DNA, the CDR3 is TGCGCCAGCAGCCCCGACCCGATACGGGCCGCAAATCAGCCCCAGCATTTT. This sequence encodes CASSPDPIRAANQPQHF.

This clonotype appeared a few times. The chain carries TRBV5-1 and TRBJ1-6; possible D gene TRBD1, 5 bases. Looked up from germline, CDR1 is SGHRS and CDR2 is YFSETQ. The germline V and J ends were trimmed by 0 bases and 3 bases, with 7 bases remaining between them. This CDR3 is built from 15 residues. The CDR3 region has the DNA TGCGCCAGCAGCTTGGAGGGGAACTATAATTCACCCCTCCACTTT. This sequence encodes CASSLEGNYNSPLHF. The full variable domain, in which reference TRBV5-1 and TRBJ1-6 provide the parts outside the CDR3, is KAGVTQTPRYLIKTRGQQVTLSCSPISGHRSVSWYQQTPGQGLQFLFEYFSETQRNKGNFPGRFSGRQFSNSRSEMNVSTLELGDSALYLCASSLEGNYNSPLHFGNGTRLTVT.